This T cell receptor (beta chain) was recovered during a study of T cells expressing NK-cell markers. Of note for this clonotype: What it binds is not known.

In germline, CDR1 is ENHRY, CDR2 SYGVKD. CDR3 size: 14 residues. Study findings and constraints: Dominant NKG2C+ clonotypes made up about 1.0-7.5% of CD8+ T cells in 5 or 6 donors.

After re-calling the 5' RACE reads, TCRdb lists one entry per CDR3 protein, DNA absent. The sample features 200,000 to 300,000 distinct CDR3 sequences, with 0.39% in its top ten. This receptor was obtained from a man aged 18-30 years in good health. The sample taken for sequencing was blood T cells: a sorted CD56 or NKG2C T cell subset, CD4+ or CD8+ T cells, or bulk PBMC T cells (not recorded which). This chain connects TRBV10-3 to TRBJ2-5; TCRdb calls TRBD2, which cannot be checked without DNA. The chain's CDR3 is CAISESGPRETQYF.